Sequencing of this T cell receptor beta chain was carried out in a study of blood T cells in healthy people across ages. Each donor supplied approximately 10 milliliters of peripheral blood. For the second PCR, which ran for about 7 to 11 cycles, a sample-barcoded 5' primer and a J-beta primer mix were used. MiXCR, run by TCRdb on the 5' RACE reads, gives a single entry per CDR3 protein. The sample lists over 1,500,000 distinct CDR3 sequences, about two fifths seen once, with 23% in the top ten. This clonotype was counted a few times. Trimming took 10 bases from V and 0 from J, leaving 6 bases between them. The germline V gene encodes CDR1 KGHDR and CDR2 SFDVKD. The CDR3 is made up of 13 amino acids.

The rearrangement joins TRBV24-1 to TRBJ2-6, with D unresolved. The source material was blood. This TCR was recovered from a human donor in good health. The CDR3 nucleotides are TGTGCCACAGCAACCTCTGGGGCCAACGTCCTGACTTTC. This encodes CATATSGANVLTF.